This T cell receptor (beta chain) was captured by sequencing in a study of Ad26.COV2.S vaccination and SARS-CoV-2 variants. Study at large: The trial was COV1001 and the donor's arm was Ad26.COV2.S. Broader study findings: Measurements of TCR breadth and depth may have given underestimates of the total T cell responses.

CDR3 size: 15 residues. Trimming removed 7 bases from V and 1 base from J; junction bases left unmatched: 9. CDR1 and CDR2 from the germline V gene are ENHRY and SYGVKD. Libraries were prepared by immunoSEQ multiplex PCR; TCRdb keeps only in-frame clonotypes and omits some of them. The sample contains about 380,000 clones, roughly 85% of which appear only once. The sample's treatment: about 20 received Ad26.COV2.S at low or high dose, single or two shots; several received placebo; per-sample allocation not given. The study sampled participants on day 63 after the first vaccine or placebo injection. Expression of Wuhan-strain SARS-CoV-2 spike came from the Ad26 vector that formed the vaccine. As to this clone: The antigen remains undetermined.

The source was peripheral blood, collected in a trial of Ad26.COV2.S vaccine versus placebo. The gene calls are TRBV10-3 and TRBJ2-7, with 8 bases matching TRBD2. The clonotype originates from a person aged 18-60 years who received the Ad26.COV2.S COVID-19 vaccine or a placebo. CDR3 region: CAINSGRASSYEQYF. The CDR3 region has the DNA TGTGCCATCAACAGCGGGAGAGCGTCGTCCTACGAGCAGTACTTC.